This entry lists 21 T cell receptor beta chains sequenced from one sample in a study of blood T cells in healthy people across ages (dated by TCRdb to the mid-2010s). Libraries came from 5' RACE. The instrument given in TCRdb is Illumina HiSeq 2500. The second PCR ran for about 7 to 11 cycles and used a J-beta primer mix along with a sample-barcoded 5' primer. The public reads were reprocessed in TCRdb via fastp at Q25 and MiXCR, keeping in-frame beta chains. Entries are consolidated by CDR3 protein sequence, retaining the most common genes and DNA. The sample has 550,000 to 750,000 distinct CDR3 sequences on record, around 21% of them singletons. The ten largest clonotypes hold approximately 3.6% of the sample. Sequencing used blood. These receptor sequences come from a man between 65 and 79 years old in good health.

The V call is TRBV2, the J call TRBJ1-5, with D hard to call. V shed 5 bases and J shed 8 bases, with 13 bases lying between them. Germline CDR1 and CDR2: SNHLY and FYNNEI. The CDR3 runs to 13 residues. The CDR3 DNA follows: TGTGCCAGCAGTCATGGGGAAGTGAAGCCCCAGCATTTT. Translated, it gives CASSHGEVKPQHF. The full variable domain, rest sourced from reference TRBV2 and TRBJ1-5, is EPEVTQTPSHQVTQMGQEVILRCVPISNHLYFYWYRQILGQKVEFLVSFYNNEISEKSEIFDDQFSVERPDGSNFTLKIRSTKLEDSAMYFCASSHGEVKPQHFGDGTRLSIL.

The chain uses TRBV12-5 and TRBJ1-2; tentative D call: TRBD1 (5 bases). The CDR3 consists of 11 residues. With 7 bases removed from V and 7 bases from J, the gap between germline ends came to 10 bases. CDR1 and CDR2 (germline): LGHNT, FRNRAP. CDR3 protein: CASARGGGYTF. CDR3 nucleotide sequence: TGTGCTAGTGCCCGTGGGGGTGGCTACACCTTC.

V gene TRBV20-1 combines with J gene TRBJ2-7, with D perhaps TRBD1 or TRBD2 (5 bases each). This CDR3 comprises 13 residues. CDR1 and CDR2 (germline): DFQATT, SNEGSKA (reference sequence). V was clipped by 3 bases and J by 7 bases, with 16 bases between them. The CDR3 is CSASYGSWGEQYF. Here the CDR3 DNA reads TGCAGTGCTAGTTACGGGTCCTGGGGGGAGCAGTACTTC.

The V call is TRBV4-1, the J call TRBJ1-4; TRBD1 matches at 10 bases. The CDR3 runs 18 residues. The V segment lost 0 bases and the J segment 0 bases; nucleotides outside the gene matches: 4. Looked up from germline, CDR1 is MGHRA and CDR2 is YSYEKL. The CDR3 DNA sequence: TGCGCCAGCAGCCAAGATTGGACAGGGGGAACAACTAATGAAAAACTGTTTTTT. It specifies CASSQDWTGGTTNEKLFF.

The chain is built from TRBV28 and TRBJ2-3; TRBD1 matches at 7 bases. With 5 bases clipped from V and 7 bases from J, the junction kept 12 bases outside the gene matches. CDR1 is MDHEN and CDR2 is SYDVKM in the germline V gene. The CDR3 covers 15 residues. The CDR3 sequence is CASSRQGSMRNTQYF. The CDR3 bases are TGTGCCAGCAGTAGACAGGGATCGATGCGTAATACGCAGTATTTT.

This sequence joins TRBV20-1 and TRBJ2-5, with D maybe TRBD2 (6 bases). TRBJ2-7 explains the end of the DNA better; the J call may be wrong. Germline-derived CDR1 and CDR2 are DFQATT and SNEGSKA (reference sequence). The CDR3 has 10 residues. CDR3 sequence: CSGGTVEQYF. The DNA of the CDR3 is TGCAGTGGCGGGACCGTCGAGCAGTACTTC.

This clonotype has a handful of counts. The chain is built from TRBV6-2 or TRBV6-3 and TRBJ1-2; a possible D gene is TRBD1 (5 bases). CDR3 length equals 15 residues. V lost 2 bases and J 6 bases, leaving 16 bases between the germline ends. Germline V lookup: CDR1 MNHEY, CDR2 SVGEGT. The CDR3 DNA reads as TGTGCCAGCAGTTACCCCGCCGCCAGGGACCATGGCTACACCTTC. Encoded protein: CASSYPAARDHGYTF.

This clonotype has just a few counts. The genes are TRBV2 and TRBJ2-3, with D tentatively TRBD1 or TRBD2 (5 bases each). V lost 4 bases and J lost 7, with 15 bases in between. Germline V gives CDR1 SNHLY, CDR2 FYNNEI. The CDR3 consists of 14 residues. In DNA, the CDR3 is TGTGCCAGCAGTGGAGGGCAGGGCCTGAATACGCAGTATTTT. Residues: CASSGGQGLNTQYF.

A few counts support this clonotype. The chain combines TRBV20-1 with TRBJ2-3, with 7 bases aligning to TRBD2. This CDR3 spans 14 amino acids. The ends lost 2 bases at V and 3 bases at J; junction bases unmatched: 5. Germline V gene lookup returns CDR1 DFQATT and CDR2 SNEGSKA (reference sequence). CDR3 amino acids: CSARPAGWTDTQYF. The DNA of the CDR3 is TGCAGTGCTAGACCAGCGGGATGGACAGATACGCAGTATTTT.

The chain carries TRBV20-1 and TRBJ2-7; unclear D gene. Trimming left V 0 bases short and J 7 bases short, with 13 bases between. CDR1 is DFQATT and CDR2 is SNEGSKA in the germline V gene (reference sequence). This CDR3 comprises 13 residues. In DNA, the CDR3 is TGCAGTGCTAGAGATTCCCGGGTGGGGGAGCAGTACTTC. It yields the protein CSARDSRVGEQYF.

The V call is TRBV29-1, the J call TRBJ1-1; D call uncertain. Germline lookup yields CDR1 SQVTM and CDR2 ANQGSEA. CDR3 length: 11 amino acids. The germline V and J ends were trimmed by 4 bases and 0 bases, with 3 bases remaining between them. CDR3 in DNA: TGCAGCGTTGTGATGAACACTGAAGCTTTCTTT. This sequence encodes CSVVMNTEAFF.

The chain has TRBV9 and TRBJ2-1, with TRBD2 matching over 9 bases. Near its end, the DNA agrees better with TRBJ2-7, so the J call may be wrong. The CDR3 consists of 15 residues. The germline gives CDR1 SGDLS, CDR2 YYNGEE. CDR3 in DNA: TGTGCCAGCAGCGCCGGACTAGCGTCTACCTACGAGCAGTACTTC. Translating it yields CASSAGLASTYEQYF.

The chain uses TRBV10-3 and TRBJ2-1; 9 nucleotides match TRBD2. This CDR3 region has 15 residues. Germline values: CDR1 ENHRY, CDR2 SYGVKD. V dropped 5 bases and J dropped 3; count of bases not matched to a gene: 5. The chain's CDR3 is CAISLAGEVYNEQFF. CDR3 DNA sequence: TGTGCCATCAGTTTAGCGGGAGAGGTCTACAATGAGCAGTTCTTC.

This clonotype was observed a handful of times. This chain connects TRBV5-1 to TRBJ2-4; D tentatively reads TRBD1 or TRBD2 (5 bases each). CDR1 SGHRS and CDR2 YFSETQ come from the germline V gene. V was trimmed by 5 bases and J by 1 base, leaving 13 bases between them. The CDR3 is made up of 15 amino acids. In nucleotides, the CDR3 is TGCGCCAGCAGTTACGGGGACGGGGCCAAAAACATTCAGTACTTC. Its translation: CASSYGDGAKNIQYF.

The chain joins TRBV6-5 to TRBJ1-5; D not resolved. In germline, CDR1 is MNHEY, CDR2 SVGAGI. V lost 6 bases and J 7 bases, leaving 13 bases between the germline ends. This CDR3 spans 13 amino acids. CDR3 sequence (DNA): TGTGCCAGCAGCCGGGATGGTGGACAGCCCCAGCATTTT. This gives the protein CASSRDGGQPQHF.

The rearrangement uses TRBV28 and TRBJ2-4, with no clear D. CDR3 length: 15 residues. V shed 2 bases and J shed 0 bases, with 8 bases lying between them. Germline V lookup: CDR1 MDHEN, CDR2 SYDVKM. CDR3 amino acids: CASSLGRLAKNIQYF. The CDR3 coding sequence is TGTGCCAGCAGTTTAGGACGACTAGCCAAAAACATTCAGTACTTC.

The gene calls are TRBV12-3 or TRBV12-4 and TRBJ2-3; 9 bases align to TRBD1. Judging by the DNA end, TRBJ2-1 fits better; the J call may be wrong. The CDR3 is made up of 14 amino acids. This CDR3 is CASSEYRGRREQFF. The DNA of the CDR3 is TGTGCCAGCAGTGAATACAGGGGGCGGCGTGAGCAGTTCTTC.

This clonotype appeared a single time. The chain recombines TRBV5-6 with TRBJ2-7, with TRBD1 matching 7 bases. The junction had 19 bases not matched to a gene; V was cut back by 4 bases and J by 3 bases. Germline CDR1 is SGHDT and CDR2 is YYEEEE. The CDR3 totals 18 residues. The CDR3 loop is CASSPTGKGLGTVYEQYF. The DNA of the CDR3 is TGTGCCAGCAGCCCGACAGGGAAAGGGCTAGGGACGGTCTACGAGCAGTACTTC.

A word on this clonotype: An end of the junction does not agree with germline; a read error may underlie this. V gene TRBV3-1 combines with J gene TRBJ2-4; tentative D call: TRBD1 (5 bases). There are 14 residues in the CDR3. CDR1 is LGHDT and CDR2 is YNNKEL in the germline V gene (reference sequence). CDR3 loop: CASSQEGPKNIRYF. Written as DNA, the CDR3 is TGTGCCAGCAGCCAAGAGGGGCCCAAAAACATTCGGTACTTC.

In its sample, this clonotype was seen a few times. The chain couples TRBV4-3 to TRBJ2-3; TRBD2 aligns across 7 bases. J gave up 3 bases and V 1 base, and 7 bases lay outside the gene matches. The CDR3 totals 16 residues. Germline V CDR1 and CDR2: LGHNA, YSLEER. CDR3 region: CASSQVWAGETDTQYF. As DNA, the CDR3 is TGCGCCAGCAGCCAAGTTTGGGCGGGAGAGACAGATACGCAGTATTTT.

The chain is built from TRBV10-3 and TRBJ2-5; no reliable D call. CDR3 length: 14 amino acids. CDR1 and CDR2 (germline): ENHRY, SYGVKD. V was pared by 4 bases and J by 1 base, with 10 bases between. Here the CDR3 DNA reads TGTGCCATCAGTGCCTCTATGGCCCAAGAGACCCAGTACTTC. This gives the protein CAISASMAQETQYF.